Listed below are T cell receptor beta chains from one sample, sequenced in a study of OX40 agonist ivuxolimab in advanced cancers. The data were produced by immunoSEQ multiplex PCR, yet TCRdb's version contains in-frame clones alone and is incomplete. The data contain over 80,000 clones, 90% to 95% of them seen just once; the ten biggest clones take up 1.1%. Sequenced material: CD4+ or CD8+ T cells sorted from blood, taken in a trial of the OX40 agonist ivuxolimab. These receptor sequences come from an adult with an advanced solid tumor such as melanoma, head and neck, liver or kidney cancer. Both conserved end residues are part of each CDR3. A D gene is named only where the DNA matches it firmly. Size values are once, few and many counts, or a class for expanded clones, and some rows have none.

j_call v_call d_call clone_size cdr3_aa cdr3_nt
TRBJ1-3 TRBV5-1 . . CASSLEGRVSGNTIYF TGCGCCAGCAGCTTGGAAGGGAGGGTCTCTGGAAACACCATATATTTT
TRBJ2-2 TRBV5-1 . . CASSQTSGHPTGELFF TGCGCCAGCAGCCAAACGTCGGGACATCCCACCGGGGAGCTGTTTTTT
TRBJ2-1 TRBV9 . . CASSVGADKNEQFF TGTGCCAGCAGCGTAGGGGCAGATAAGAATGAGCAGTTCTTC
TRBJ2-1 TRBV11-2 TRBD1 . CASRPRDRAPDEQFF TGTGCCAGCAGACCTAGGGACAGGGCACCGGATGAGCAGTTCTTC
TRBJ1-1 TRBV5-1 . . CASSPPANTEAFF TGCGCCAGCAGCCCCCCAGCGAACACTGAAGCTTTCTTT
TRBJ1-1 TRBV6-1 . . CASTPAGPAYAFF TGTGCCAGCACCCCGGCAGGGCCGGCCTACGCTTTCTTT
TRBJ2-2 TRBV7-8 . . CASSLAHNTGELFF TGTGCCAGCAGCTTAGCCCATAACACCGGGGAGCTGTTTTTT
TRBJ2-1 TRBV4-2 TRBD2 once CASSQDLGLAAYNEQFF TGTGCCAGCAGCCAAGACCTCGGACTAGCGGCCTACAATGAGCAGTTCTTC
TRBJ2-1 TRBV25-1 . . CASSEQSYNEQFF TGTGCCAGCAGTGAACAATCTTACAATGAGCAGTTCTTC
TRBJ2-5 TRBV11-2 TRBD1 once CASSRQGAGETQYF TGTGCCAGCAGTAGACAGGGGGCAGGGGAGACCCAGTACTTC
TRBJ2-3 TRBV5-1 . . CASSLDSPSSDTQYF TGCGCCAGCAGCTTGGACTCCCCGTCGTCAGATACGCAGTATTTT
TRBJ2-2 TRBV28 . . CASSERGKSAAGELFF TGTGCCAGCAGCGAAAGGGGAAAATCGGCGGCCGGGGAGCTGTTTTTT
TRBJ1-2 TRBV7-2 TRBD1 . CASSFGTGNGYTF TGTGCCAGCAGTTTCGGGACAGGGAATGGCTACACCTTC
TRBJ1-5 TRBV7-3 . . CASSLLGDQPQHF TGTGCCAGCAGCTTATTAGGTGATCAGCCCCAGCATTTT
TRBJ2-1 TRBV5-4 TRBD2 . CASSKPGLRYNEQFF TGTGCCAGCAGCAAACCGGGACTACGTTACAATGAGCAGTTCTTC
TRBJ2-1 TRBV18 . . CASSPLGYNEQFF TGTGCCAGCTCACCTCTAGGGTACAATGAGCAGTTCTTC
TRBJ2-5 TRBV6-5 . . CASSSLSGSRGETQYF TGTGCCAGCAGTTCCCTCAGCGGCTCGAGAGGAGAGACCCAGTACTTC